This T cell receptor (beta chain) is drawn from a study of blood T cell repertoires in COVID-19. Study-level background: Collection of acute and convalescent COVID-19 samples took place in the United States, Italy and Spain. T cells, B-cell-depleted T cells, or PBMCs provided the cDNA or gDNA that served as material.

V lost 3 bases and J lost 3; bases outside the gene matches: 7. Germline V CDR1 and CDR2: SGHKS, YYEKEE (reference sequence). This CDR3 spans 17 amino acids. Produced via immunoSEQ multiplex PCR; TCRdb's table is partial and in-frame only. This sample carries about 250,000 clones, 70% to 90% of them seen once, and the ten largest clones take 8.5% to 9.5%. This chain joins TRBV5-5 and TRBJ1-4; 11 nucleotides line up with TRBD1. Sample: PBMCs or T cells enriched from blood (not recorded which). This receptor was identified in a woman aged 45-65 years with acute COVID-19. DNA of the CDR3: TGTGCCAGCAGCTATCCGGGACAGGGGGTTTCTAATGAAAAACTGTTTTTT. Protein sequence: CASSYPGQGVSNEKLFF.